This T cell receptor beta chain was captured in a study of T cell repertoires in cytomegalovirus infection. Study-level information: In the study, CMV epitopes included recently identified HLA-C-restricted and well-studied HLA-B-restricted ones. In public TCR beta signatures, there were indications of both CMV infection and matching HLA type. The study, taken as a whole, reports: The response measured ex vivo was dominated by TCR beta clonotypes (HLA-C-restricted and CMV-specific).

The CDR3 extends over 15 amino acids. Trimming removed 7 bases from V and 0 bases from J, with 10 bases in between. In germline, CDR1 is SNHLY, CDR2 FYNNEI. This clonotype has just a few counts. What it binds is not known. MiXCR, applied by TCRdb to the reads, yields one record per CDR3 protein. The profile shows roughly 860,000 distinct CDR3 sequences, approximately 32% of them singletons. Sequencing was performed on cultured CD8+ T cells from PBMCs, taken from culture after CMV antigen stimulation. This sequence was found in a human donor in good health (CMV status not recorded). Some clones in this sample may be carry-over from other donors' samples. This chain links TRBV2 with TRBJ2-6, with D possibly matching TRBD1 (5 bases). The CDR3 protein is CASTPGRSGANVLTF. For the CDR3, the DNA is TGTGCCAGCACACCAGGGCGCTCTGGGGCCAACGTCCTGACTTTC.